Presented here are 15 T cell receptor beta chains from one specimen sequenced in a study of blood T cell repertoires in COVID-19. Here immunoSEQ multiplex PCR was the method, and the copy in TCRdb shows in-frame clones only, minus some. The sample has about 220,000 clones; 84% are singletons. The sample consisted of peripheral blood. These receptor sequences come from a man over 45 with active or convalescent COVID-19.

The chain recombines TRBV5-6 with TRBJ1-2, with D maybe TRBD1 (5 bases). Germline CDR1 is SGHDT and CDR2 is YYEEEE. The CDR3 covers 17 residues. V shed 1 base and J shed 4 bases, with 20 bases lying between them. DNA of the CDR3: TGTGCCAGCAGCTTGAGGGTGACAGTGGAGTCCCTCTATGGCTACACCTTC. Protein sequence: CASSLRVTVESLYGYTF. Full variable domain (missing parts from reference TRBV5-6 and TRBJ1-2): DAGVTQSPTHLIKTRGQQVTLRCSPKSGHDTVSWYQQALGQGPQFIFQYYEEEERQRGNFPDRFSGHQFPNYSSELNVNALLLGDSALYLCASSLRVTVESLYGYTFGSGTRLTVV.

This rearrangement joins TRBV4-3 to TRBJ2-1; TRBD2 aligns across 10 bases. Trimming took 0 bases from V and 6 from J; bases not matched to a gene: 11. The germline CDR1 and CDR2 sequences are LGHNA and YSLEER. CDR3 length equals 18 residues. The CDR3 is CASSQDWVGSGRANEQFF. CDR3 in DNA: TGCGCCAGCAGCCAAGATTGGGTCGGGAGCGGGAGGGCCAATGAGCAGTTCTTC.

This sequence joins TRBV6-1 and TRBJ1-1; D not certain. This CDR3 is 14 amino acids long. V lost 0 bases and J lost 1, with 6 bases in between. Looked up from germline, CDR1 is MNHNS and CDR2 is SASEGT. DNA of the CDR3: TGTGCCAGCAGTGAAGCAGGCGGGAACACTGAAGCTTTCTTT. Translating it yields CASSEAGGNTEAFF.

J is TRBJ2-4 and V is TRBV4-1; possibly TRBD1 for D (6 bases). V lost 0 bases to trimming and J lost 4 bases, with 16 bases between them. Per germline, CDR1 MGHRA and CDR2 YSYEKL. This CDR3 region has 17 residues. DNA of the CDR3: TGCGCCAGCAGCCAAGATTCGATGGGGCAGGGGAAAAACATTCAGTACTTC. The encoded protein is CASSQDSMGQGKNIQYF.

The rearrangement uses TRBV6-2 or TRBV6-3 and TRBJ2-5; perhaps TRBD1 as D (7 bases). The V gene lost 2 bases and the J gene lost 5 bases, with 18 bases spanning the gap. This CDR3 spans 16 amino acids. Germline values: CDR1 MNHEY, CDR2 SVGEGT. CDR3 nucleotides: TGTGCCAGCAGTTACGAGCAGGGGGGTTTTTGGGAGACCCAGTACTTC. Protein sequence: CASSYEQGGFWETQYF.

This clone was seen ten or more times. The gene calls are TRBV27 and TRBJ1-6, with 7 bases identical to TRBD1. The length of the CDR3 is 13 residues. J lost 10 bases, V lost 6 bases, and 6 bases had no gene match. CDR1 is MNHEY, CDR2 SMNVEV, per germline (reference sequence). The CDR3 DNA sequence: TGTGCCAGCAGCGGGGACAGTGAATCACCCCTCCACTTT. As protein: CASSGDSESPLHF.

V and J are TRBV5-1 and TRBJ1-1; D is perhaps TRBD1 (5 bases). V lost 5 bases and J 4 bases, leaving 21 bases between the germline ends. CDR1 SGHRS and CDR2 YFSETQ come from the germline V gene. The CDR3 has 16 residues. The CDR3 here is CASSKAGELLGTEAFF. CDR3 DNA sequence: TGCGCCAGCAGTAAGGCGGGGGAACTCTTGGGCACTGAAGCTTTCTTT.

The chain recombines TRBV3-1 (or the pseudogene TRBV3-2) with TRBJ1-2; 11 nucleotides agree with TRBD1. The germline V gene has CDR1 LGHDT and CDR2 YNNKEL (reference sequence). The CDR3 consists of 14 residues. With 1 base clipped from V and 8 bases from J, the junction kept 3 bases outside the gene matches. The CDR3 nucleotides read TGTGCCAGCAGCCAAGCGGACAGGGGGCGAGGCTACACCTTC. Its protein is CASSQADRGRGYTF.

The chain is built from TRBV5-6 and TRBJ1-5, with D unresolved. Germline V gene sequence: CDR1 SGHDT, CDR2 YYEEEE. The CDR3 runs 16 residues. The germline V and J ends were trimmed by 3 bases and 5 bases, with 18 bases remaining between them. The CDR3 spells CASSSAGVGWDQPQHF. The DNA of the CDR3 is TGTGCCAGCAGCTCCGCCGGCGTCGGGTGGGATCAGCCCCAGCATTTT.

This chain connects TRBV20-1 to TRBJ2-2; 11 bases are shared with TRBD2. Germline V gene lookup returns CDR1 DFQATT and CDR2 SNEGSKA (reference sequence). The CDR3 loop spans 14 amino acids. Germline trimming cut 3 bases from V and 7 bases from J; bases unmatched to any gene: 4. Here the CDR3 DNA reads TGCAGTGCTAGTAGCGGGAGGGCCGACGGGGAGCTGTTTTTT. Translating gives CSASSGRADGELFF.

The rearrangement links TRBV27 to TRBJ2-3, with D possibly TRBD1 on 5 matching bases. Germline CDR1 MNHEY, CDR2 SMNVEV (reference sequence). This CDR3 is 15 amino acids long. With 6 bases removed from V and 0 bases from J, the gap between germline ends came to 13 bases. Written as DNA, the CDR3 is TGTGCCAGCAGCCTACTGGGGCCGAGCACAGATACGCAGTATTTT. It specifies CASSLLGPSTDTQYF.

The genes are TRBV4-3 and TRBJ1-1; 8 bases match TRBD1. V shed 1 base and J 1 base; nucleotides not matched to a gene: 8. The germline gives CDR1 LGHNA, CDR2 YSLEER. The CDR3 contains 17 residues. The CDR3 sequence: CASSQGGTGGGNTEAFF. In DNA, the CDR3 is TGCGCCAGCAGCCAAGGGGGGACAGGCGGAGGGAACACTGAAGCTTTCTTT.

This chain joins TRBV5-1 and TRBJ1-1; TRBD1 is a possible D gene (6 bases). Trimming pared 4 bases from V and 0 bases from J, leaving 10 bases between. CDR3 length equals 14 residues. Germline CDR1 SGHRS, CDR2 YFSETQ. DNA of the CDR3: TGCGCCAGCAGCAGGGGGACAATGAACACTGAAGCTTTCTTT. Translating it yields CASSRGTMNTEAFF.

V and J are TRBV3-1 (or the pseudogene TRBV3-2) and TRBJ2-1; 12 positions agree with TRBD2. Germline values: CDR1 LGHDT, CDR2 YNNKEL (reference sequence). This CDR3 contains 16 residues. V trimming: 6 bases; J trimming: 4 bases; junction bases outside the gene matches: 7. The CDR3 sequence: CASRPTSGGHYNEQFF. DNA for the CDR3: TGTGCCAGCAGGCCGACTAGCGGGGGCCATTACAATGAGCAGTTCTTC.

CDR3 in amino acids: CASRGQGATEAFF. CDR3 in DNA: TGTGCCAGCAGAGGACAGGGGGCCACTGAAGCTTTCTTT. This sequence joins TRBV2 and TRBJ1-1, with 11 bases that match TRBD1. Per the germline V gene, CDR1 is SNHLY and CDR2 is FYNNEI. V shed 6 bases, J shed 4 bases, and the junction held 1 base outside the gene matches. The CDR3 covers 13 residues.